These 27 T cell receptor beta chains share one sample of origin, sequenced in a study of beta chain features in type 1 diabetes. Study conclusions and caveats: Shortening that was moderate but significant affected the TCRB CDR3s of Type 1 diabetes patients in all four CD4+ subsets.

Antigens for these TCRs are unknown. Every isolated RNA sample was fully reverse transcribed, so sequencing captured expressed TCRB transcripts. Generated by immunoSEQ multiplex PCR, the TCRdb table keeps only in-frame clones and is missing some. The sample contains 600,000 to 700,000 clones, roughly 13% of which appear only once. Sequenced input: naive CD4+ T cells from blood. The receptors originated from a young man with type 1 diabetes.

J is TRBJ2-2 and V is TRBV5-6, with D possibly matching TRBD1 (6 bases). Germline V gene data show CDR1 as SGHDT and CDR2 as YYEEEE. The CDR3 spans 16 residues. With 3 bases removed from V and 0 bases from J, the gap between germline ends came to 12 bases. CDR3 DNA sequence: TGTGCCAGCAGCTCCTTAGGGGACACGAACACCGGGGAGCTGTTTTTT. Its translation: CASSSLGDTNTGELFF.

The chain combines TRBV28 with TRBJ1-1; D unresolved. Germline-derived CDR1 and CDR2 are MDHEN and SYDVKM. V gave up 8 bases and J gave up 2 bases, with 15 bases separating them. The CDR3 runs to 14 residues. CDR3 sequence: CASGLGDGNTEAFF. CDR3 bases: TGTGCCAGCGGTCTCGGCGATGGAAACACTGAAGCTTTCTTT.

This clone was picked up a small number of times. The rearrangement uses TRBV29-1 and TRBJ1-2; D is undetermined. V lost 3 bases and J 2 bases, leaving 7 bases between the germline ends. The germline V gene has CDR1 SQVTM and CDR2 ANQGSEA. CDR3 size: 12 residues. Here the CDR3 reads CSVDVSNYGYTF. The CDR3 coding sequence is TGCAGCGTTGACGTATCGAACTATGGCTACACCTTC.

The chain links TRBV7-6 to TRBJ1-6; D gene unclear. Per the germline V gene, CDR1 is SGHVS and CDR2 is FNYEAQ. V shed 1 base and J shed 5 bases, with 9 bases lying between them. There are 15 residues in the CDR3. The CDR3 region is CASSLGSPNNSPLHF. In nucleotides, the CDR3 is TGTGCCAGCAGCTTAGGCAGTCCAAATAATTCACCCCTCCACTTT.

The V call is TRBV7-9, the J call TRBJ1-4; no reliable D call. Germline assignment: CDR1 SEHNR and CDR2 FQNEAQ (reference sequence). There are 14 residues in the CDR3. V lost 5 bases, J lost 7 bases, and 14 bases lay in between. This CDR3 is CASSPGPGREKLFF. The DNA for the CDR3 is TGTGCCAGCAGCCCCGGCCCGGGCCGTGAAAAACTGTTTTTT.

The J gene is TRBJ1-2, the V gene TRBV9; no clear D. The CDR3 contains 12 residues. In germline, CDR1 is SGDLS, CDR2 YYNGEE. Trimming pared 2 bases from V and 5 bases from J, leaving 7 bases between. CDR3 nucleotide sequence: TGTGCCAGCAGCGTCCGCGCTTATGGCTACACCTTC. Its protein is CASSVRAYGYTF.

In this sample, this clone turned up a few times. The rearrangement uses TRBV6-1 and TRBJ1-2; D may be TRBD1 (5 bases). Per the germline V gene, CDR1 is MNHNS and CDR2 is SASEGT. Trimming took off 4 bases at V and 2 bases at J, with 17 bases between the two ends. This CDR3 is built from 16 residues. CDR3 nucleotide sequence: TGTGCCAGCAGTGGAGGATCAGGGTACACAAACTATGGCTACACCTTC. This gives the protein CASSGGSGYTNYGYTF.

V is TRBV14 and J is TRBJ2-4, with D possibly being TRBD1 (6 bases). This CDR3 contains 15 residues. Trimming removed 4 bases from V and 3 bases from J, with 13 bases in between. Germline lookup yields CDR1 SGHDN and CDR2 FVKESK. CDR3 region: CASSRIRGGKNIQYF. The CDR3, as DNA: TGTGCCAGCAGCCGGATACGAGGGGGCAAAAACATTCAGTACTTC.

The chain carries TRBV30 and TRBJ1-2; TRBD1 matches 8 bases. The CDR3 loop spans 14 amino acids. Germline CDR1 is GTSNPN and CDR2 is SVGIG (reference sequence). V trimming: 4 bases; J trimming: 4 bases; junction bases outside the gene matches: 8. The CDR3 DNA follows: TGTGCCTGGACCAAAGGACAGGGTGTCTATGGCTACACCTTC. This sequence encodes CAWTKGQGVYGYTF.

The chain uses TRBV15 and TRBJ2-1; 9 nucleotides agree with TRBD1. Trimming at V came to 9 bases and at J to 2 bases, leaving 2 bases not matched to a gene. The CDR3 has 13 amino acids. The germline CDR1 and CDR2 sequences are LNHNV and YYDKDF (reference sequence). DNA of the CDR3: TGTGCCACACGACAGGGGGCCTACAATGAGCAGTTCTTC. It yields the protein CATRQGAYNEQFF.

V is TRBV10-3 and J is TRBJ2-3; maybe TRBD1 (5 bases). From germline, CDR1 is ENHRY and CDR2 SYGVKD. CDR3 length equals 12 residues. The V end was cut by 5 bases, the J end by 4 bases, with 7 bases between. The DNA for the CDR3 is TGTGCCATCAGTTCACAGGCAGATACGCAGTATTTT. It yields the protein CAISSQADTQYF.

A remark on this clone: The sample holds other DNA sequences that translate to the same CDR3. The chain employs TRBV30 and TRBJ1-1; 8 bases are shared with TRBD1. The trim removed 1 base at V and 2 bases at J, leaving 0 bases unmatched. Germline V lookup: CDR1 GTSNPN, CDR2 SVGIG (reference sequence). This CDR3 is 13 amino acids long. CDR3 sequence: CAWSAGGNTEAFF. CDR3 bases: TGTGCCTGGAGTGCAGGGGGCAACACTGAAGCTTTCTTT.

This clone was found a few times. The rearrangement links TRBV15 to TRBJ2-1; 8 nucleotides match TRBD2. V trimming: 4 bases; J trimming: 9 bases; junction bases outside the gene matches: 8. Germline V gives CDR1 LNHNV, CDR2 YYDKDF (reference sequence). CDR3 size: 14 residues. This CDR3 reads CATSMRLAPPEQFF. CDR3 DNA sequence: TGTGCCACCAGCATGCGACTAGCGCCGCCTGAGCAGTTCTTC. The full variable domain, its missing parts supplied by reference TRBV15 and TRBJ2-1, is DAMVIQNPRYQVTQFGKPVTLSCSQTLNHNVMYWYQQKSSQAPKLLFHYYDKDFNNEADTPDNFQSRRPNTSFCFLDIRSPGLGDTAMYLCATSMRLAPPEQFFGPGTRLTVL.

This clone was detected only a few times. Other nucleotide sequences in the sample specify the same CDR3. The J gene is TRBJ2-5, the V gene TRBV18, with D possibly TRBD2 on 5 matching bases. The CDR3 runs 14 residues. Trimming removed 0 bases at V and 1 base at J, with 6 bases between. CDR1 and CDR2 from the germline V gene are KGHSH and LQKENI. The CDR3 DNA is TGTGCCAGCTCACCACCCGGGATCCAAGAGACCCAGTACTTC. It yields the protein CASSPPGIQETQYF.

CDR3 amino acids: CASSPPFGSKNTEAFF. CDR3 nucleotide sequence: TGTGCCAGCTCCCCTCCTTTCGGGAGTAAGAACACTGAAGCTTTCTTT. This chain links TRBV18 with TRBJ1-1; D unclear. V was cut by 6 bases and J by 1 base, with 18 bases left in between. CDR1 and CDR2 (germline): KGHSH, LQKENI. There are 16 residues in the CDR3.

The chain joins TRBV27 to TRBJ2-5, with TRBD1 matching 8 bases. The CDR3 extends over 15 amino acids. Looked up from germline, CDR1 is MNHEY and CDR2 is SMNVEV (reference sequence). With 4 bases clipped from V and 0 bases from J, the junction kept 4 bases outside the gene matches. The CDR3 here is CASSSTGANQETQYF. For the CDR3, the DNA is TGTGCCAGCAGTTCGACAGGGGCGAACCAAGAGACCCAGTACTTC.

The chain is built from TRBV5-6 and TRBJ2-7, with unresolved D. This CDR3 comprises 14 residues. Trimming removed 2 bases at V and 0 bases at J, with 9 bases between. CDR1 and CDR2 (germline): SGHDT, YYEEEE. CDR3 in DNA: TGTGCCAGCAGCTTTACACGCCACTCCTACGAGCAGTACTTC. Translating it yields CASSFTRHSYEQYF.

The CDR3 DNA reads as TGTGCCAGCAGTGTTGGGGGGTCTGGAAACACCATATATTTT. It yields the protein CASSVGGSGNTIYF. V is TRBV25-1 and J is TRBJ1-3; a weak D match, TRBD1 (5 bases). CDR3 length equals 14 residues. The germline gives CDR1 MGHDK, CDR2 SYGVNS. Between the trimmed V and J ends, which lost 4 bases and 1 base, there was a span of 8 bases.

This chain links TRBV11-2 with TRBJ2-1; D remains unclear. The germline CDR1 and CDR2 sequences are SGHAT and FQNNGV. Trimming left V 1 base short and J 5 bases short, with 12 bases between. CDR3 length: 15 amino acids. The CDR3 coding sequence is TGTGCCAGCAGCTTAGGGAGTCAAAACAACAATGAGCAGTTCTTC. Protein: CASSLGSQNNNEQFF.

The chain links TRBV7-2 to TRBJ2-1; a weak D match, TRBD1 (6 bases). Germline lookup yields CDR1 SGHTA and CDR2 FQGNSA. Trimming took 1 base from V and 2 from J, leaving 18 bases between them. The CDR3 loop spans 18 amino acids. In DNA, the CDR3 is TGTGCCAGCAGCTTAGTTATGGGGCAGGGGCGTACCTACAATGAGCAGTTCTTC. This encodes CASSLVMGQGRTYNEQFF.

J is TRBJ1-2 and V is TRBV4-1; a weak D match, TRBD1 (6 bases). V lost 1 base to trimming and J lost 0 bases, with 15 bases between them. Germline V lookup: CDR1 MGHRA, CDR2 YSYEKL. This CDR3 is 17 amino acids long. The CDR3 sequence is CASSQVGRTVSNYGYTF. CDR3 nucleotides: TGCGCCAGCAGCCAAGTCGGAAGGACAGTTTCTAACTATGGCTACACCTTC.

This rearrangement joins TRBV29-1 to TRBJ2-2; D gene uncertain. This CDR3 spans 16 amino acids. Germline lookup yields CDR1 SQVTM and CDR2 ANQGSEA. V lost 7 bases, J lost 6 bases, and 24 bases lay in between. The CDR3 nucleotides are TGCAGCGCGCTGTCATCATTCTATGGAAATTCCGGGGAGCTGTTTTTT. Amino acid sequence: CSALSSFYGNSGELFF.

The CDR3 nucleotides read TGTGCCAGCAGCGGGACGGACAGGGGGCTTGAAAAACTGTTTTTT. Amino acid sequence: CASSGTDRGLEKLFF. The chain uses TRBV14 and TRBJ1-4; TRBD1 agrees at 11 bases. Trimming at V came to 5 bases and at J to 7 bases, leaving 6 bases not matched to a gene. This CDR3 has 15 amino acids. CDR1 SGHDN and CDR2 FVKESK come from the germline V gene.

This clone turned up a few times. This chain connects TRBV5-1 to TRBJ1-5; D is unresolved. Trimming stripped 3 bases from V and 0 bases from J, with 10 bases between. Looked up from germline, CDR1 is SGHRS and CDR2 is YFSETQ. The CDR3 runs to 15 residues. CDR3: CASSWEFGSNQPQHF. The CDR3 nucleotides are TGCGCCAGCAGCTGGGAGTTTGGTAGCAATCAGCCCCAGCATTTT.

This clone was counted a few times. The genes are TRBV7-2 and TRBJ2-3; TRBD1 matches 9 bases. The CDR3 has 15 residues. Unmatched junction bases numbered 6, after V lost 5 bases and J lost 3 bases. Germline CDR1 reads SGHTA; CDR2 reads FQGNSA. In DNA, the CDR3 is TGTGCCAGCAGCCCGGGGACAGGGCTAACAGATACGCAGTATTTT. It yields the protein CASSPGTGLTDTQYF.

In its sample, this clone was seen a few times. J is TRBJ2-5 and V is TRBV10-3, with TRBD2 matching 8 bases. V gave up 4 bases and J gave up 5 bases; unmatched junction bases: 6. The CDR3 contains 14 residues. Germline V lookup: CDR1 ENHRY, CDR2 SYGVKD. The CDR3 is CAISGGGPRETQYF. CDR3 in DNA: TGTGCCATCAGTGGCGGGGGGCCGCGGGAGACCCAGTACTTC.

The chain carries TRBV9 and TRBJ2-5; 10 positions match TRBD2. The V gene's germline CDR1 is SGDLS and CDR2 YYNGEE. The CDR3 has 17 amino acids. The ends lost 0 bases at V and 5 bases at J; junction bases unmatched: 10. The CDR3 coding sequence is TGTGCCAGCAGCGTAGACGTAGCGGGGGGCCTTTGGGAGACCCAGTACTTC. Encoded protein: CASSVDVAGGLWETQYF.